This T cell receptor (beta chain) was sequenced in a study of shared clonotypes between healthy human individuals. Assay used: immunoSEQ multiplex PCR; TCRdb lists only in-frame clones, some missing. The table records nearly 2 million clones, approximately 94% of them present only once. This clone has just one count. Naive CD8 isolation took CD45RO-negative cells positively selected for CCR7 and excluded terminally differentiated effector memory CD45RA+ cells. With V trimmed by 7 bases and J by 2 bases, 6 bases remained unmatched. This CDR3 spans 14 amino acids. The germline gives CDR1 LNHDA, CDR2 SQIVND (reference sequence).

This TCR came from a man between 18 and 35 years old in good health. The J gene is TRBJ1-1, the V gene TRBV19, with 8 bases lining up with TRBD1. Sequences were obtained from naive CD8+ T cells sorted from blood. CDR3 nucleotides: TGTGCCAGTAACTTCGGGACAGGAAACACTGAAGCTTTCTTT. Protein sequence: CASNFGTGNTEAFF.